This TCR beta chain is from a study of Graves' ophthalmopathy and Graves' hyperthyroidism. The sample holds many counts of this clonotype. Its cognate antigen is unknown. CDR3 regions of TCR beta were amplified from RNA transcripts. HTBI primers were used in a first-round RT-PCR, which preceded a second-round multiplex PCR. MiXCR, applied by TCRdb to the multiplex PCR reads, yields one record per CDR3 protein. The sample lists roughly 230,000 distinct CDR3 sequences, 20% to 25% occurring once. Fresh peripheral blood, around 10 ml, was the PBMC source. The study's findings and limits: The model's prediction of ophthalmopathy progression had 65% to 71% sensitivity and less than 75% specificity.

This CDR3 has 15 residues. V dropped 5 bases and J dropped 8; count of bases not matched to a gene: 13. Source material: peripheral blood. This sequence was found in a woman in her 50s with Graves' ophthalmopathy. The chain carries TRBV12-3 or TRBV12-4 and TRBJ1-2; 8 nucleotides line up with TRBD1. The CDR3 DNA sequence: TGTGCCAGCAGTAGAGCCGGGACAGGTGGAGGAGGCTACACCTTC. Translating gives CASSRAGTGGGGYTF.